What follows are 14 T cell receptor beta chains derived from one specimen sequenced in a study of blood T cell repertoires in COVID-19 (dated by TCRdb to the early 2020s). The library was generated by the immunoSEQ multiplex PCR assay. The table was pulled from immuneACCESS by TCRdb, which kept in-frame rearrangements only. Such tables lose some clones; where checked, under half of the loss comes from unresolved V genes, and the rest has no known cause. This sample has about 240,000 clones in its table, and approximately 78% of those were observed once. The ten largest make up under 15% of the sample. The sample was peripheral blood. All receptors come from a woman aged 55-75 years with active or convalescent COVID-19.

V usage is TRBV19 and J usage is TRBJ1-5; TRBD1 aligns across 10 bases. The length of the CDR3 is 14 residues. Germline V gene data show CDR1 as LNHDA and CDR2 as SQIVND (reference sequence). Trimming removed 7 bases from V and 6 bases from J; junction bases left unmatched: 6. The CDR3 protein is CASTSGTGVQPQHF. DNA for the CDR3: TGTGCCAGTACCTCGGGGACAGGGGTTCAGCCCCAGCATTTT. Full variable domain (outside the CDR3, taken from reference TRBV19 and TRBJ1-5): DGGITQSPKYLFRKEGQNVTLSCEQNLNHDAMYWYRQDPGQGLRLIYYSQIVNDFQKGDIAEGYSVSREKKESFPLTVTSAQKNPTAFYLCASTSGTGVQPQHFGDGTRLSIL.

This sequence joins TRBV7-9 and TRBJ2-1; D remains ambiguous. CDR1 is SEHNR and CDR2 is FQNEAQ in the germline V gene (reference sequence). The length of the CDR3 is 13 residues. The V gene lost 5 bases and the J gene lost 7 bases, with 12 bases spanning the gap. CDR3 DNA: TGTGCCAGCAGCCATCCACTCGTGAATGAGCAGTTCTTC. It specifies CASSHPLVNEQFF.

A remark on this clone: Other nucleotide sequences from this sample produce the same CDR3. This chain links TRBV7-3 with TRBJ2-3; TRBD1 matches 8 bases. This CDR3 is built from 14 residues. The J segment lost 1 base and the V segment lost 5 bases, leaving 2 bases of the junction unmatched. From germline, CDR1 is SGHTA and CDR2 FQGTGA. This chain's CDR3 is CASSLTGGTDTQYF. The CDR3 bases are TGTGCCAGCAGCCTGACAGGGGGCACAGATACGCAGTATTTT.

V is TRBV19 and J is TRBJ2-5, with 14 bases lining up with TRBD2. The CDR3 loop spans 15 amino acids. Trimming took 3 bases from V and 9 from J; bases not matched to a gene: 6. In germline, CDR1 is LNHDA, CDR2 SQIVND (reference sequence). DNA for the CDR3: TGTGCCAGTAGTATCCCGGGACTAGCGGGAGCGTCCCAGTACTTC. It codes for CASSIPGLAGASQYF.

The V gene is TRBV19, the J gene TRBJ1-2; a weak D match, TRBD1 (6 bases). This CDR3 spans 15 amino acids. CDR1 and CDR2 (germline): LNHDA, SQIVND (reference sequence). V was trimmed by 3 bases and J by 2 bases, leaving 13 bases between them. CDR3 in DNA: TGTGCCAGTAGTATTCAGGGGTCGGGAAACTATGGCTACACCTTC. Encoded protein: CASSIQGSGNYGYTF.

The V gene is TRBV13, the J gene TRBJ2-1; possibly TRBD2 for D (5 bases). With 5 bases removed from V and 5 bases from J, the gap between germline ends came to 19 bases. The CDR3 extends over 16 amino acids. Per germline, CDR1 PRHDT and CDR2 FYEKMQ (reference sequence). The CDR3 sequence is CASSAYIRRLHNEQFF. The CDR3, as DNA: TGTGCCAGCAGCGCGTATATTAGGAGGTTACACAATGAGCAGTTCTTC.

V usage is TRBV2 and J usage is TRBJ2-1; 9 bases line up with TRBD2. This CDR3 has 15 amino acids. Germline loops: CDR1 SNHLY, CDR2 FYNNEI. The V segment lost 6 bases and the J segment 7 bases; nucleotides outside the gene matches: 10. CDR3 DNA sequence: TGTGCCAGCAGGGGAGGGACTAGCCTTACAAATGAGCAGTTCTTC. The encoded protein is CASRGGTSLTNEQFF.

The CDR3 sequence: CASSTSGQGPGYGYTF. For the CDR3, the DNA is TGCGCCAGCAGCACCTCGGGACAGGGACCCGGTTATGGCTACACCTTC. The chain uses TRBV5-1 and TRBJ1-2; TRBD1 agrees at 9 bases. The CDR3 length is 16 residues. CDR1 and CDR2 from the germline V gene are SGHRS and YFSETQ. Losses at the gene ends were 4 bases for V and 5 bases for J; bases not matched to a gene: 12.

The chain carries TRBV27 and TRBJ2-3; 8 positions agree with TRBD2. Trimming at V came to 1 base and at J to 0 bases, leaving 3 bases not matched to a gene. The CDR3 has 16 amino acids. Germline-derived CDR1 and CDR2 are MNHEY and SMNVEV (reference sequence). CDR3 loop: CASSLLAGMSTDTQYF. DNA of the CDR3: TGTGCCAGCAGTTTATTAGCGGGGATGAGCACAGATACGCAGTATTTT.

CDR3 DNA: TGTGCCAGCAGCTGGGGACTAGCGGGGGTGGGGACCCCCTTCTTC. Its translation is CASSWGLAGVGTPFF. The V call is TRBV7-8, the J call TRBJ2-1; TRBD2 matches 14 bases. This CDR3 has 15 amino acids. The junction had 12 bases not matched to a gene; V was cut back by 4 bases and J by 16 bases. The germline gives CDR1 SGHVS, CDR2 FQNEAQ.

The rearrangement uses TRBV3-1 (or the pseudogene TRBV3-2) and TRBJ1-1; no firm D call. The V end was cut by 5 bases, the J end by 0 bases, with 13 bases between. The CDR3 length is 15 residues. CDR1 LGHDT and CDR2 YNNKEL come from the germline V gene (reference sequence). The CDR3 bases are TGTGCCAGCAGCTCTAAGGGAGGGCTGAACACTGAAGCTTTCTTT. It translates to CASSSKGGLNTEAFF.

This chain joins TRBV2 and TRBJ2-1; 8 bases match TRBD2. The ends lost 4 bases at V and 3 bases at J; junction bases unmatched: 8. Germline assignment: CDR1 SNHLY and CDR2 FYNNEI. CDR3 length: 16 amino acids. This CDR3 is CASSAQAGANYNEQFF. In DNA, the CDR3 is TGTGCCAGCAGTGCCCAAGCGGGGGCCAACTACAATGAGCAGTTCTTC.

This clone was picked up a small number of times. The V and J genes are TRBV7-8 and TRBJ1-5; TRBD1 matches 7 bases. The CDR3 spans 16 residues. The germline V gene encodes CDR1 SGHVS and CDR2 FQNEAQ. J lost 4 bases, V lost 0 bases, and 6 bases had no gene match. The CDR3 region has the DNA TGTGCCAGCAGCTTAGCCCCAGGGGGGCTAAATCAGCCCCAGCATTTT. Translation gives CASSLAPGGLNQPQHF.

The chain employs TRBV5-6 and TRBJ1-3, with D possibly being TRBD1 (6 bases). The V gene's germline CDR1 is SGHDT and CDR2 YYEEEE. The CDR3 consists of 15 residues. V was clipped by 6 bases and J by 0 bases, with 13 bases between them. The CDR3 is CASTGLGGSGNTIYF. In DNA, the CDR3 is TGTGCCAGCACTGGTCTAGGGGGCTCTGGAAACACCATATATTTT.